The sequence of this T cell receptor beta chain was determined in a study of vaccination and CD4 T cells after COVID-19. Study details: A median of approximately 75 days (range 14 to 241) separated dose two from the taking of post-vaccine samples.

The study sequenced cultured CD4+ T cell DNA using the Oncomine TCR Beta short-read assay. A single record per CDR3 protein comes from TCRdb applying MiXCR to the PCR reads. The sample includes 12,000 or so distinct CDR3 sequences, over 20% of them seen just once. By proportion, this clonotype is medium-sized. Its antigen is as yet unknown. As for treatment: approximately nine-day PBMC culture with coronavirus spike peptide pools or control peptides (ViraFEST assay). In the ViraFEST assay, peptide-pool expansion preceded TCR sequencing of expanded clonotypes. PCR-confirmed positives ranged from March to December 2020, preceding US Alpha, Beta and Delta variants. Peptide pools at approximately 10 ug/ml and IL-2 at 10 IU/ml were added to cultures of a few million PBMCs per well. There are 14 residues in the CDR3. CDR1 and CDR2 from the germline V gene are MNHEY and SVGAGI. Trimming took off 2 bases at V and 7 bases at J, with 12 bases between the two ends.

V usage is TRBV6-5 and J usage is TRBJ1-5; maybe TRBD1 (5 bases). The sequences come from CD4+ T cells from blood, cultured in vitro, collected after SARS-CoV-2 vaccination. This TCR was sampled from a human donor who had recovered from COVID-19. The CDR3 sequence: CASSYAQGQQPQHF. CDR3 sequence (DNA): TGTGCCAGCAGTTACGCCCAGGGTCAACAGCCCCAGCATTTT.